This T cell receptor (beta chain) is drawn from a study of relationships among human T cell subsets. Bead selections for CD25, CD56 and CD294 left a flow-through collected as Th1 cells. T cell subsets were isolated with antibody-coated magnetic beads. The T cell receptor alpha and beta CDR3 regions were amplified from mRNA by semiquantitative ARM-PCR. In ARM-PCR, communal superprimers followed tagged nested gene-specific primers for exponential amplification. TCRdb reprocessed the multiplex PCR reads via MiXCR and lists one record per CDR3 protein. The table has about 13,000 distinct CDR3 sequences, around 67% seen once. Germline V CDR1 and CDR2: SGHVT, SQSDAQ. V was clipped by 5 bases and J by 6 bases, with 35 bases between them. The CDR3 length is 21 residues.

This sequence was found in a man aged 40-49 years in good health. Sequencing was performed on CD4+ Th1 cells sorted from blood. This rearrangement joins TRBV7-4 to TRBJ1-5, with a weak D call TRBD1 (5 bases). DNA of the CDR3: TGTGCCAGCAGCATCGGGGGGGATGAGGAGAGTCACTTAACCGCCGGTCAGCCCCAGCATTTT. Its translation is CASSIGGDEESHLTAGQPQHF.